One and the same sample provided the 14 T cell receptor beta chains below, sequenced in a study of T-cell memory formation after mild COVID-19. TCRdb itself ran the 5' RACE reads through MiXCR, one entry per CDR3 protein. The sample yields about 610,000 distinct CDR3 sequences, roughly 17% seen once. Input material: PBMCs or a T cell subset sorted from them (not recorded which). The receptors originated from an adult woman who had mild COVID-19 (a few samples of this study predate the infection). Cell type and time point are not known.

This clonotype was counted between two and nine times. The chain joins TRBV12-3 or TRBV12-4 to TRBJ2-1; 10 nucleotides align to TRBD2. Germline trimming cut 7 bases from V and 5 bases from J; bases unmatched to any gene: 8. The CDR3 covers 15 residues. The CDR3 DNA sequence: TGTGCCAGCACGGAAAAGCTAGCGGGGGACAATGAGCAGTTCTTC. Translated: CASTEKLAGDNEQFF.

J is TRBJ2-7 and V is TRBV29-1, with TRBD1 matching over 8 bases. V lost 5 bases and J lost 2; bases outside the gene matches: 5. Germline CDR1 and CDR2: SQVTM and ANQGSEA. This CDR3 has 13 amino acids. The CDR3 nucleotides are TGCAGCGTTCTCCTACAGGGGGCCTACGAGCAGTACTTC. This gives the protein CSVLLQGAYEQYF.

The CDR3 protein is CSAISGDSPLHF. The CDR3 DNA follows: TGCAGTGCTATATCCGGGGATTCACCCCTCCACTTT. V and J are TRBV20-1 and TRBJ1-6; D is undetermined. This CDR3 comprises 12 residues. Trimming removed 4 bases from V and 8 bases from J, with 9 bases in between. Germline loops: CDR1 DFQATT, CDR2 SNEGSKA (reference sequence).

The gene calls are TRBV6-5 and TRBJ2-5; 11 bases line up with TRBD1. The CDR3 is 16 residues long. V dropped 5 bases and J dropped 5; count of bases not matched to a gene: 10. In germline, CDR1 is MNHEY, CDR2 SVGAGI. The CDR3 protein is CASSPTRTGGRETQYF. The CDR3, as DNA: TGTGCCAGCAGTCCAACGAGGACAGGGGGCAGGGAGACCCAGTACTTC.

The sample holds a few counts of this clonotype. The V gene is TRBV12-3 or TRBV12-4, the J gene TRBJ1-1; the D is unclear. The CDR3 extends over 10 amino acids. V was pared by 5 bases and J by 7 bases, with 5 bases between. The CDR3 spells CASSHSEAFF. The CDR3 nucleotides are TGTGCCAGCAGTCACAGTGAAGCTTTCTTT.

This chain uses TRBV6-1 with TRBJ1-1; D not certain. Trimming removed 3 bases from V and 0 bases from J, with 8 bases in between. CDR1 and CDR2 from the germline V gene are MNHNS and SASEGT. This CDR3 has 14 residues. CDR3 residues: CASSEPRLNTEAFF. For the CDR3, the DNA is TGTGCCAGCAGTGAGCCGCGTCTGAACACTGAAGCTTTCTTT.

The V call is TRBV7-2, the J call TRBJ2-5; tentatively, D is TRBD2 (5 bases). Germline CDR1 SGHTA, CDR2 FQGNSA. This CDR3 is built from 15 residues. The V end was cut by 5 bases, the J end by 5 bases, with 18 bases between. The DNA for the CDR3 is TGTGCCAGCAGCCCAGAGACGGGGTCCGGGGAGACCCAGTACTTC. Translated, it gives CASSPETGSGETQYF.

The gene calls are TRBV5-5 and TRBJ2-7; no reliable D call. The CDR3 is made up of 16 amino acids. CDR1 and CDR2 from the germline V gene are SGHKS and YYEKEE (reference sequence). Trimming removed 4 bases at V and 2 bases at J, with 19 bases between. The CDR3 loop is CASSTGGLSATYEQYF. In DNA, the CDR3 is TGTGCCAGCAGCACCGGCGGATTGAGCGCAACCTACGAGCAGTACTTC.

This clonotype has a handful of counts. The chain has TRBV6-5 and TRBJ1-2; 8 nucleotides match TRBD1. CDR1 MNHEY and CDR2 SVGAGI come from the germline V gene. V lost 6 bases, J lost 6 bases, and 9 bases stayed unmatched. The CDR3 length is 14 residues. In DNA, the CDR3 is TGTGCCAGCAGAACCTCGGGACAGGAAAATGGCTACACCTTC. Translation gives CASRTSGQENGYTF.

This clonotype was picked up many times. The chain recombines TRBV4-1 with TRBJ2-2; 9 bases map to TRBD1. Trimming cost V 3 bases and J 4 bases; bases outside gene matches: 6. Germline CDR1 is MGHRA and CDR2 is YSYEKL. This CDR3 has 16 residues. The CDR3 loop reads CASSQRTGVGTGELFF. DNA of the CDR3: TGCGCCAGCAGCCAGCGGACAGGGGTTGGCACCGGGGAGCTGTTTTTT.

This clonotype was seen a handful of times. The chain combines TRBV27 with TRBJ2-7, with TRBD1 matching over 12 bases. Trimming removed 5 bases from V and 0 bases from J; junction bases left unmatched: 14. The CDR3 covers 19 residues. Germline CDR1 and CDR2: MNHEY and SMNVEV (reference sequence). The CDR3 region has the DNA TGTGCCAGCAGTCGTCCTCCGGGACAGGGGGCTCGGAGCTCCTACGAGCAGTACTTC. This translates into CASSRPPGQGARSSYEQYF.

In this sample, this clonotype turned up many times. This rearrangement joins TRBV9 to TRBJ2-3, with D uncertain. The CDR3 runs to 13 residues. The germline gives CDR1 SGDLS, CDR2 YYNGEE. Trimming removed 0 bases at V and 0 bases at J, with 2 bases between. The CDR3 here is CASSVVSTDTQYF. The CDR3 nucleotides are TGTGCCAGCAGCGTAGTTAGCACAGATACGCAGTATTTT.

CDR3 amino acids: CAISVSGANTGELFF. The CDR3 nucleotides are TGTGCCATCAGTGTGTCCGGAGCGAACACCGGGGAGCTGTTTTTT. This sequence joins TRBV10-3 and TRBJ2-2; no clear D gene. The CDR3 totals 15 residues. CDR1 is ENHRY, CDR2 SYGVKD, per germline. Trimming took off 4 bases at V and 0 bases at J, with 9 bases between the two ends.

The V call is TRBV7-2, the J call TRBJ2-3, with TRBD2 matching over 7 bases. Germline CDR1 reads SGHTA; CDR2 reads FQGNSA. The CDR3 contains 16 residues. V lost 4 bases to trimming and J lost 3 bases; unmatched junction nucleotides: 10. The CDR3, as DNA: TGTGCCAGCAGCTACGTAATACGGCGGGGGACAGATACGCAGTATTTT. Its protein product is CASSYVIRRGTDTQYF.